This TCR beta chain was profiled in a study of monozygotic twins with cystic fibrosis. Study context: Library input was approximately 3.1 micrograms of fragmented DNA, with approximately 14 PCR cycles. Whole-study findings and limits: The repertoire was suggested to be naive-dominated, clonality median roughly 0.0089. Monozygotic CF twin pairs shared significantly more nucleotide-identical clonotypes than unrelated CF individuals did. In this small cohort, shared CDR3 numbers showed no association with age, concordance or disease severity.

This table comes from immunoSEQ multiplex PCR, and its TCRdb copy is limited to in-frame clones, with some not included. The sample holds some 33,000 clones, approximately 90% seen once. The germline V gene encodes CDR1 SGHTA and CDR2 FQGNSA. The CDR3 contains 14 residues. The V gene lost 1 base and the J gene lost 0 bases, with 6 bases spanning the gap. As concerns this clone: Its antigen is as yet unknown.

This clonotype was obtained from a boy between 2 and 10 years old with cystic fibrosis. Sequencing was carried out using blood. The V call is TRBV7-2, the J call TRBJ2-5; D is uncertain. CDR3 nucleotide sequence: TGTGCCAGCAGCTTAGTGGCGTACCAAGAGACCCAGTACTTC. Encoded protein: CASSLVAYQETQYF.